Listed here are 27 T cell receptor beta chains from one sample, sequenced in a study of blood T cell repertoires in COVID-19. Using immunoSEQ multiplex PCR, the repertoire was profiled, and TCRdb retains in-frame clones only, with some absent. Of 300,000 to 350,000 clones listed, roughly nine tenths were seen once; the top ten hold 3.9%. What was sequenced was peripheral blood. The source is a woman aged 60-75 years with COVID-19, enrolled during active disease.

The chain recombines TRBV6-1 with TRBJ1-1; D call uncertain. V dropped 3 bases and J dropped 6 bases, with 17 bases sitting between them. The CDR3 is made up of 15 amino acids. CDR1 MNHNS and CDR2 SASEGT come from the germline V gene. The CDR3 is CASSDPRGGGAEAFF. The DNA of the CDR3 is TGTGCCAGCAGTGACCCCCGGGGTGGAGGAGCTGAAGCTTTCTTT.

This chain uses TRBV5-8 with TRBJ2-2, with D perhaps TRBD1 (5 bases). Germline CDR1 reads SGHTS; CDR2 reads YDEGEE. The CDR3 sequence is 18 residues long. V lost 2 bases to trimming and J lost 2 bases, with 19 bases between them. CDR3 nucleotide sequence: TGTGCCAGCAGCTTTCGGCAGGGAATCAGTCTTAACACCGGGGAGCTGTTTTTT. This codes for CASSFRQGISLNTGELFF. The complete variable domain, with remaining parts taken from reference TRBV5-8 and TRBJ2-2, reads EAGVTQSPTHLIKTRGQQATLRCSPISGHTSVYWYQQALGLGLQFLLWYDEGEERNRGNFPPRFSGRQFPNYSSELNVNALELEDSALYLCASSFRQGISLNTGELFFGEGSRLTVL.

The genes are TRBV5-1 and TRBJ1-6, with 10 bases fitting TRBD1. CDR3 length equals 15 residues. V lost 4 bases and J lost 10; bases outside the gene matches: 8. Germline CDR1 reads SGHRS; CDR2 reads YFSETQ. The CDR3 DNA reads TGCGCCAGCAGCACCGACAGGGGGCGCAAATCACCCCTCCACTTT. Its protein is CASSTDRGRKSPLHF.

The rearrangement links TRBV19 to TRBJ1-2; D is unclear. The ends were cut back, 7 bases at V and 0 bases at J, with 6 bases in the middle. Looked up from germline, CDR1 is LNHDA and CDR2 is SQIVND (reference sequence). This CDR3 contains 12 residues. CDR3 in DNA: TGTGCCAGTAAACCAGCTAACTATGGCTACACCTTC. It is translated as CASKPANYGYTF.

This rearrangement joins TRBV2 to TRBJ2-7; 11 bases are shared with TRBD2. Germline V gene data show CDR1 as SNHLY and CDR2 as FYNNEI. J was trimmed by 6 bases and V by 7 bases; bases with no gene match: 11. This CDR3 is 15 amino acids long. DNA for the CDR3: TGTGCCAGCACTCGGCTAGCGGGGGGCCGTAGCGAGCAGTACTTC. Protein sequence: CASTRLAGGRSEQYF.

The V and J genes are TRBV24-1 and TRBJ2-2; D is uncertain. V lost 9 bases to trimming and J lost 3 bases, with 7 bases between them. CDR1 and CDR2 (germline): KGHDR, SFDVKD. This CDR3 is 12 amino acids long. CDR3 DNA sequence: TGTGCCACCCGTTCAGACACCGGGGAGCTGTTTTTT. Protein product: CATRSDTGELFF.

In DNA, the CDR3 is TGTGCCAGCACCCTACAAGGGACAGCGAACACTGAAGCTTTCTTT. Amino acids: CASTLQGTANTEAFF. This chain links TRBV6-5 with TRBJ1-1; 7 positions agree with TRBD1. The CDR3 extends over 15 amino acids. Looked up from germline, CDR1 is MNHEY and CDR2 is SVGAGI. J lost 1 base, V lost 7 bases, and 9 bases had no gene match.

The chain has TRBV7-9 and TRBJ1-1; tentatively, D is TRBD1 (5 bases). Trimming removed 3 bases at V and 5 bases at J, with 10 bases between. The germline CDR1 and CDR2 sequences are SEHNR and FQNEAQ (reference sequence). This CDR3 has 13 residues. CDR3 DNA sequence: TGTGCCAGCAGCTTCAAGGAGGGGACTGAAGCTTTCTTT. It specifies CASSFKEGTEAFF.

V and J are TRBV5-4 and TRBJ1-2; unclear D gene. The CDR3 length is 12 residues. Germline loops: CDR1 SGHNT, CDR2 YYREEE (reference sequence). Trimming pared 2 bases from V and 6 bases from J, leaving 8 bases between. CDR3: CASSLQTNGYTF. CDR3 nucleotide sequence: TGTGCCAGCAGCTTACAGACCAATGGCTACACCTTC.

The chain combines TRBV28 with TRBJ2-7; 8 bases agree with TRBD1. The J segment lost 1 base and the V segment lost 3 bases, leaving 5 bases of the junction unmatched. CDR3 length equals 15 residues. From germline, CDR1 is MDHEN and CDR2 SYDVKM. CDR3 nucleotide sequence: TGTGCCAGCAGTTTTCTAGGACAGGGATCCTACGAGCAGTACTTC. It is translated as CASSFLGQGSYEQYF.

V gene TRBV4-1 combines with J gene TRBJ1-1, with 9 positions matching TRBD1. CDR3 size: 16 residues. Trimming at V came to 4 bases and at J to 5 bases, leaving 11 bases not matched to a gene. CDR1 and CDR2 (germline): MGHRA, YSYEKL. The DNA of the CDR3 is TGCGCCAGCAGCCCCACCCCGACAGGGGGAAGGACTGAAGCTTTCTTT. It yields the protein CASSPTPTGGRTEAFF.

The chain employs TRBV5-1 and TRBJ1-3; the D is unclear. The V gene lost 0 bases and the J gene lost 2 bases, with 12 bases spanning the gap. CDR1 SGHRS and CDR2 YFSETQ come from the germline V gene. The CDR3 is 16 amino acids. The CDR3 DNA sequence: TGCGCCAGCAGCTTGGAATTGGTCGGAGCTGGAAACACCATATATTTT. Amino acid sequence: CASSLELVGAGNTIYF.

V is TRBV19 and J is TRBJ1-1, with D possibly TRBD1 on 6 matching bases. There are 13 residues in the CDR3. The V end lost 7 bases, the J end lost 1 base, and 10 bases lay between the germline ends. The germline V gene has CDR1 LNHDA and CDR2 SQIVND (reference sequence). The CDR3 DNA reads TGTGCCAGTACCCTACAGGGGAACACTGAAGCTTTCTTT. It encodes CASTLQGNTEAFF.

This clone has just a few counts. The J gene is TRBJ1-2, the V gene TRBV9, with 8 bases matching TRBD1. Losses at the gene ends were 4 bases for V and 2 bases for J; bases not matched to a gene: 10. The CDR3 covers 16 residues. CDR1 and CDR2 (germline): SGDLS, YYNGEE. CDR3 protein: CASSPRGQGINYGYTF. In DNA form, the CDR3 reads TGTGCCAGCAGCCCCCGAGGACAGGGTATAAACTATGGCTACACCTTC.

The count of this clone is one. V usage is TRBV4-1 and J usage is TRBJ2-5, with TRBD2 matching over 12 bases. This CDR3 has 17 residues. V lost 0 bases to trimming and J lost 7 bases; unmatched junction nucleotides: 9. CDR1 MGHRA and CDR2 YSYEKL come from the germline V gene. DNA of the CDR3: TGCGCCAGCAGCCAAGAGTCTAGCGGGGGGGTACATTGGACCCAGTACTTC. It specifies CASSQESSGGVHWTQYF.

This clone was observed once. V gene TRBV10-3 combines with J gene TRBJ1-1; TRBD1 aligns across 7 bases. Germline V gives CDR1 ENHRY, CDR2 SYGVKD. The CDR3 covers 18 residues. The V segment lost 3 bases and the J segment 1 base; nucleotides outside the gene matches: 14. CDR3 sequence reads: CAISDPTKGARKNTEAFF. The CDR3 coding sequence is TGTGCCATCAGTGACCCCACTAAGGGGGCGCGTAAGAACACTGAAGCTTTCTTT.

Only a few counts were recorded for this clone. V gene TRBV19 combines with J gene TRBJ1-2; 11 bases line up with TRBD1. Germline lookup yields CDR1 LNHDA and CDR2 SQIVND (reference sequence). V was clipped by 3 bases and J by 4 bases; unmatched bases: 4. The CDR3 is 15 amino acids. The CDR3 spells CASSIGQGALYGYTF. The CDR3 DNA reads TGTGCCAGTAGTATCGGACAGGGGGCCCTCTATGGCTACACCTTC.

This clone was detected once. The chain is built from TRBV5-1 and TRBJ2-7; the D gene is possibly TRBD1 (6 bases). With 1 base removed from V and 7 bases from J, the gap between germline ends came to 18 bases. This CDR3 has 15 amino acids. From germline, CDR1 is SGHRS and CDR2 YFSETQ. For the CDR3, the DNA is TGCGCCAGCAGCTTGCGGTCAGGGGCGCAAATTGAGCAGTACTTC. Residues: CASSLRSGAQIEQYF.

The genes are TRBV14 and TRBJ2-1; 9 bases align to TRBD2. The length of the CDR3 is 16 residues. CDR1 is SGHDN, CDR2 FVKESK, per germline. V was clipped by 4 bases and J by 0 bases; unmatched bases: 4. The chain's CDR3 is CASSLLAGHSYNEQFF. Here the CDR3 DNA reads TGTGCCAGCAGCCTGCTAGCGGGGCACTCCTACAATGAGCAGTTCTTC.

The chain joins TRBV4-1 to TRBJ1-2; 8 bases are shared with TRBD1. V lost 2 bases to trimming and J lost 2 bases; unmatched junction nucleotides: 10. Germline assignment: CDR1 MGHRA and CDR2 YSYEKL. This CDR3 contains 17 residues. As DNA, the CDR3 is TGCGCCAGCAGCCAACCAATCTTTCGGGACAGGAACTATGGCTACACCTTC. Translation gives CASSQPIFRDRNYGYTF.

The V and J genes are TRBV15 and TRBJ1-2; D remains ambiguous. Germline V gives CDR1 LNHNV, CDR2 YYDKDF (reference sequence). V lost 2 bases and J 8 bases, leaving 12 bases between the germline ends. The CDR3 has 13 amino acids. CDR3 bases: TGTGCCACCAGCAGAATGATGAGTCTCGGCTACACCTTC. Its translation is CATSRMMSLGYTF.

The chain employs TRBV9 and TRBJ1-2; 7 bases fit TRBD1. Trimming took 4 bases from V and 8 from J; bases not matched to a gene: 5. This CDR3 spans 12 amino acids. Germline V gives CDR1 SGDLS, CDR2 YYNGEE. The CDR3 nucleotides are TGTGCCAGCAGCCGGGACAGTCGGGGCTACACCTTC. This codes for CASSRDSRGYTF.

The V call is TRBV3-1 (or the pseudogene TRBV3-2), the J call TRBJ1-3; D unresolved. The CDR3 has 14 amino acids. Per the germline V gene, CDR1 is LGHDT and CDR2 is YNNKEL (reference sequence). Trimming took off 4 bases at V and 2 bases at J, with 9 bases between the two ends. CDR3 DNA sequence: TGTGCCAGCAGCCTCCACGGGACTGGAAACACCATATATTTT. Translation gives CASSLHGTGNTIYF.

As DNA, the CDR3 is TGTGCCAGCAGGGGGCAGGGGAATTCACCCCTCCACTTT. It yields the protein CASRGQGNSPLHF. The rearrangement uses TRBV12-3 or TRBV12-4 and TRBJ1-6; D is perhaps TRBD1 (6 bases). The CDR3 covers 13 residues. V dropped 6 bases and J dropped 7 bases, with 10 bases sitting between them.

The chain uses TRBV11-1 and TRBJ1-1; D unclear. The CDR3 is 11 amino acids. V was cut by 10 bases and J by 4 bases, with 10 bases left in between. In germline, CDR1 is SGHAT, CDR2 FQDESV (reference sequence). The CDR3 loop is CATSPGTEAFF. The CDR3 DNA follows: TGTGCCACCAGTCCCGGCACTGAAGCTTTCTTT.

The chain uses TRBV19 and TRBJ2-5; 13 nucleotides line up with TRBD2. The germline CDR1 and CDR2 sequences are LNHDA and SQIVND (reference sequence). After removal of 4 bases from V and 5 bases from J, the junction contained 4 bases not matched to a gene. This CDR3 spans 15 amino acids. The CDR3 loop is CASSTGLAGSETQYF. DNA of the CDR3: TGTGCCAGTAGTACGGGACTAGCGGGGTCGGAGACCCAGTACTTC.

This sequence joins TRBV4-1 and TRBJ1-6; the match to TRBD1 covers 8 bases. Per germline, CDR1 MGHRA and CDR2 YSYEKL. Germline trimming cut 2 bases from V and 9 bases from J; bases unmatched to any gene: 12. CDR3 length: 17 amino acids. This CDR3 reads CASSQLGRTGGGSPLHF. The CDR3 DNA follows: TGCGCCAGCAGCCAACTCGGGAGAACAGGGGGAGGTTCACCCCTCCACTTT.